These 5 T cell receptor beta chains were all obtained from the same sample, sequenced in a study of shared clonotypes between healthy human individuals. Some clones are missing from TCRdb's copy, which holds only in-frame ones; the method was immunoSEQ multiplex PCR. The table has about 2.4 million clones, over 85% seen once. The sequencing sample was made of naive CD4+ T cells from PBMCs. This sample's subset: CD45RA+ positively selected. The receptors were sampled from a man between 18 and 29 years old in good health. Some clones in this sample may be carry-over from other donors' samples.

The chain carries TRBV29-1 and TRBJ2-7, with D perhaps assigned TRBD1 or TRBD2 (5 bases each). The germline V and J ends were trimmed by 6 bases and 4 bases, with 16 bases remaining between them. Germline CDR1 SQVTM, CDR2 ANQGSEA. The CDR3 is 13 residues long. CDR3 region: CSVGLGVVYEQYF. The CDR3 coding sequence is TGCAGCGTGGGCCTGGGGGTTGTGTACGAGCAGTACTTC.

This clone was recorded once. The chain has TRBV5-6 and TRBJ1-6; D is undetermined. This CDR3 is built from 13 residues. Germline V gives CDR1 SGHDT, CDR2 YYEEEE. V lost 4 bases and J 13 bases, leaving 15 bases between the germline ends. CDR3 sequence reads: CASSTPQIQPLHF. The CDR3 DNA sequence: TGTGCCAGCAGCACCCCACAGATCCAGCCCCTCCACTTT. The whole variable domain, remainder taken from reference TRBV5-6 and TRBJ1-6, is DAGVTQSPTHLIKTRGQQVTLRCSPKSGHDTVSWYQQALGQGPQFIFQYYEEEERQRGNFPDRFSGHQFPNYSSELNVNALLLGDSALYLCASSTPQIQPLHFGNGTRLTVT.

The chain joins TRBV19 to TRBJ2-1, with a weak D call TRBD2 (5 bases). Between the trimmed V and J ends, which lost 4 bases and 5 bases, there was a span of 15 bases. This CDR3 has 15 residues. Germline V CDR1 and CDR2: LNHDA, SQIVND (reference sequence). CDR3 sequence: CASSTAQRWNNEQFF. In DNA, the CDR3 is TGTGCCAGTAGTACCGCGCAGCGGTGGAACAATGAGCAGTTCTTC.

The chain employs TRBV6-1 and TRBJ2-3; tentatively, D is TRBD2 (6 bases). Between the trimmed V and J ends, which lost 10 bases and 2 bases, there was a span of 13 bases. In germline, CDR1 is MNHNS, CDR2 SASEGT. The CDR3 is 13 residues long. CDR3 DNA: TGTGCCACCATCGGGAGTCTCACAGATACGCAGTATTTT. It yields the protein CATIGSLTDTQYF.

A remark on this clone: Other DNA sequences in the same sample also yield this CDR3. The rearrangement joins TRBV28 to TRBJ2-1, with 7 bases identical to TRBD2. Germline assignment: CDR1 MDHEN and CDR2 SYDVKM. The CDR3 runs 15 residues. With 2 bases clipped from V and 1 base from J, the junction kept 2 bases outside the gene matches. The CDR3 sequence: CASSLAGASYNEQFF. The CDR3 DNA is TGTGCCAGCAGTTTAGCGGGAGCATCCTACAATGAGCAGTTCTTC.